This TCR beta chain was found in a study of early T cells in non-severe SARS-CoV-2 infection. Findings of the study overall: Reliance on VDJdb matching favored anti-spike CD8 responses; private and CD4 specificities were missed.

This clonotype was seen a handful of times. Antigen specificity is unknown. Germline V gene lookup returns CDR1 SSHAT and CDR2 FNYEAQ (reference sequence). The CDR3 consists of 11 residues. The germline V and J ends were trimmed by 5 bases and 7 bases, with 6 bases remaining between them. Tagging with unique molecular identifiers was applied to individual cDNA molecules. TCRdb processed the 5' RACE reads anew with MiXCR; each CDR3 protein has one entry. This sample has tens of thousands of distinct CDR3 sequences; 12% occur once, and the top ten carry around 2.9%. The sequence was obtained from an adult who was a healthcare worker with PCR-confirmed SARS-CoV-2 infection or an uninfected control (not recorded which). Here the sequenced sample was whole blood, taken at baseline. The chain combines TRBV7-7 with TRBJ2-1, with D uncertain. CDR3 sequence (DNA): TGTGCCAGCAGCAACGGGAATGAGCAGTTCTTC. Residues: CASSNGNEQFF.